The text below deals with one T cell receptor beta chain. This specimen belongs to a study of PD-L1 blockade in urothelial cancer. Turning to the study itself: Study patients had been treated with 0 to 3 previous chemotherapy regimens. Researchers looked at the blood 3 weeks (second dose) and 6 weeks after treatment began.

Germline CDR1 reads SGHAT; CDR2 reads FQDESV (reference sequence). Trimming shortened V by 2 bases and J by 3 bases, and 11 bases separated the two germline ends. The CDR3 has 14 residues. The diagnosis in patients was locally advanced or metastatic urothelial carcinoma. Spiking of synthetic TCR analog templates was performed in each PCR. Assay used: immunoSEQ multiplex PCR; TCRdb lists only in-frame clones, some missing. The table has some 22,000 clones, around 90% seen once. The material was PBMCs, obtained around atezolizumab (anti-PD-L1) treatment. This TCR derives from a woman between 55 and 75 years old with urothelial cancer. This sequence joins TRBV11-1 and TRBJ2-7, with D possibly being TRBD2 (5 bases). In DNA form, the CDR3 reads TGTGCCAGCAGCTTAAGAGGGAACTTCTACGAGCAGTACTTC. Translating it yields CASSLRGNFYEQYF.